This is a list of T cell receptor beta chains from one sample in a study of cytomegalovirus exposure and HLA in healthy donors. Assay: immunoSEQ multiplex PCR; the TCRdb copy retains only in-frame clones and omits some. Among 150,000 to 200,000 clones, roughly 82% were seen once, and the ten largest hold about 1.5%. Material: PBMCs. The receptors derive from a woman between 18 and 30 years old in good health and CMV-seronegative. Each CDR3 is given with its conserved first and last residue. Each record gives: D gene, clone size, J gene, V gene, CDR3 DNA, CDR3 protein. The D gene is left open where the match is weak. Part of the rows lack a size; the others show once, few, many or a class for expanded clones.

d_call: TRBD1
clone_size: -
j_call: TRBJ2-3
v_call: TRBV5-4
cdr3_nt: TGTGCCAGCAGCCTAGGGGGGACAGGGGCCACAGATACGCAGTATTTT
cdr3_aa: CASSLGGTGATDTQYF

d_call: -
clone_size: -
j_call: TRBJ1-1
v_call: TRBV5-1
cdr3_nt: TGCGCCAGCAGCTTGGCCGAGGCGGGAACTACTGAAGCTTTCTTT
cdr3_aa: CASSLAEAGTTEAFF

d_call: -
clone_size: -
j_call: TRBJ2-7
v_call: TRBV5-1
cdr3_nt: TGCGCCAGCAGCCTGAGCTCCTACGAGCAGTACTTC
cdr3_aa: CASSLSSYEQYF

d_call: TRBD1
clone_size: -
j_call: TRBJ2-5
v_call: TRBV7-3
cdr3_nt: TGTGCCAGCAGCGCGGACAGGGGGCAGGAGACCCAGTACTTC
cdr3_aa: CASSADRGQETQYF

d_call: -
clone_size: -
j_call: TRBJ2-7
v_call: TRBV14
cdr3_nt: TGTGCCAGCAGCCCGGCAGGGCCCTACGAGCAGTACTTC
cdr3_aa: CASSPAGPYEQYF

d_call: TRBD2
clone_size: -
j_call: TRBJ2-7
v_call: TRBV5-4
cdr3_nt: TGTGCCAGCAGCTTGGCCGAAAGCGGGAGGGGGTCCTACGAGCAGTACTTC
cdr3_aa: CASSLAESGRGSYEQYF

d_call: -
clone_size: few
j_call: TRBJ2-7
v_call: TRBV6-1
cdr3_nt: TGTGCCAGCACGGCAGGGATCTCCTACGAGCAGTACTTC
cdr3_aa: CASTAGISYEQYF

d_call: -
clone_size: -
j_call: TRBJ2-3
v_call: TRBV5-1
cdr3_nt: TGCGCCAGCAGCTTGGAACATCTCACAGATACGCAGTATTTT
cdr3_aa: CASSLEHLTDTQYF

d_call: TRBD2
clone_size: many
j_call: TRBJ2-3
v_call: TRBV6-4
cdr3_nt: TGTGCCAGCAGTGTTGCTAGCGGGAGCACAGATACGCAGTATTTT
cdr3_aa: CASSVASGSTDTQYF

d_call: TRBD1
clone_size: -
j_call: TRBJ1-2
v_call: TRBV30
cdr3_nt: TGTGCCTGGAGCGGGACAGGTTACCGCACCCCTATGAGCTACACCTTC
cdr3_aa: CAWSGTGYRTPMSYTF

d_call: TRBD1
clone_size: -
j_call: TRBJ1-1
v_call: TRBV6-6
cdr3_nt: TGTGCCAGCAGAACAGGGGTTTTCACTGAAGCTTTCTTT
cdr3_aa: CASRTGVFTEAFF

d_call: TRBD2
clone_size: -
j_call: TRBJ2-5
v_call: TRBV4-2
cdr3_nt: TGTGCCAGCAGCCACCCTTTGGGGGGGGGATCCTCGGGGGAGACCCAGTACTTC
cdr3_aa: CASSHPLGGGSSGETQYF

d_call: -
clone_size: -
j_call: TRBJ2-2
v_call: TRBV5-8
cdr3_nt: TGTGCCAGCCCCCCCGGCAGGACATTGGTCCCCGGGGAGCTGTTTTTT
cdr3_aa: CASPPGRTLVPGELFF

d_call: TRBD1
clone_size: -
j_call: TRBJ1-1
v_call: TRBV29-1
cdr3_nt: TGCAGCGTAAAACAGGGGTGGAACACTGAAGCTTTCTTT
cdr3_aa: CSVKQGWNTEAFF

d_call: TRBD1
clone_size: -
j_call: TRBJ1-5
v_call: TRBV7-6
cdr3_nt: TGTGCCAGCAGCTTACTCGGACAAGGGACAGGCCAGCCCCAGCATTTT
cdr3_aa: CASSLLGQGTGQPQHF

d_call: TRBD2
clone_size: -
j_call: TRBJ2-3
v_call: TRBV6-5
cdr3_nt: TGTGCCAGCAGTTACTCTGCCGGGACTACAGAAACGCAGTATTTT
cdr3_aa: CASSYSAGTTETQYF

d_call: -
clone_size: few
j_call: TRBJ1-5
v_call: TRBV19
cdr3_nt: TGTGCCAGTAGTATAACAGGGAGCAATCAGCCCCAGCATTTT
cdr3_aa: CASSITGSNQPQHF

d_call: TRBD1
clone_size: -
j_call: TRBJ1-2
v_call: TRBV6-5
cdr3_nt: TGTGCCAGCAGCGAAACAGGGGGCGGCGACTATGGCTACACCTTC
cdr3_aa: CASSETGGGDYGYTF

d_call: TRBD2
clone_size: -
j_call: TRBJ2-7
v_call: TRBV6-1
cdr3_nt: TGTGCCAGCCATTGGGCTAGCGGGAGCTACGAGCAGTACTTC
cdr3_aa: CASHWASGSYEQYF

d_call: -
clone_size: -
j_call: TRBJ1-2
v_call: TRBV2
cdr3_nt: TGTGCCAGCAGCGTCAGGTCGAACTATGGCTACACCTTC
cdr3_aa: CASSVRSNYGYTF

d_call: -
clone_size: few
j_call: TRBJ1-2
v_call: TRBV6-5
cdr3_nt: TGTGCCAGCAGTTCTCCGGGACAAAAGGGCTACACCTTC
cdr3_aa: CASSSPGQKGYTF

d_call: -
clone_size: -
j_call: TRBJ2-2
v_call: TRBV27
cdr3_nt: TGTGCCAGCAGTTCCGAGCCTTCGAACACCGGGGAGCTGTTTTTT
cdr3_aa: CASSSEPSNTGELFF

d_call: TRBD2
clone_size: -
j_call: TRBJ2-7
v_call: TRBV13
cdr3_nt: TGTGCCAGCAGCTCTAGACTAGCGGGAGAGTACGAGCAGTACTTC
cdr3_aa: CASSSRLAGEYEQYF

d_call: -
clone_size: -
j_call: TRBJ1-2
v_call: TRBV7-9
cdr3_nt: TGTGCCAGCAGCTTAGGGCAGGGTGGCGGCTACACCTTC
cdr3_aa: CASSLGQGGGYTF

d_call: -
clone_size: -
j_call: TRBJ1-1
v_call: TRBV27
cdr3_nt: TGTGCCAGCAGTTCAGCCCTATTCTCAGGTCATCCCACTGAAGCTTTCTTT
cdr3_aa: CASSSALFSGHPTEAFF

d_call: -
clone_size: -
j_call: TRBJ2-1
v_call: TRBV4-2
cdr3_nt: TGTGCCAGCAGCCACGGGGACTTCAATGAGCAGTTCTTC
cdr3_aa: CASSHGDFNEQFF

d_call: TRBD2
clone_size: -
j_call: TRBJ2-7
v_call: TRBV7-2
cdr3_nt: TGTGCCAGCAGCCTGGGACTAGCGGTTTACGAGCAGTACTTC
cdr3_aa: CASSLGLAVYEQYF

d_call: -
clone_size: -
j_call: TRBJ1-3
v_call: TRBV11-3
cdr3_nt: TGTGCCAGCAGCTCGCACGGGGGGTCCGGAAACACCATATATTTT
cdr3_aa: CASSSHGGSGNTIYF

d_call: -
clone_size: few
j_call: TRBJ1-2
v_call: TRBV2
cdr3_nt: TGTGCCAGCAGGGTCGCGTATGGCTACACCTTC
cdr3_aa: CASRVAYGYTF

d_call: TRBD2
clone_size: -
j_call: TRBJ2-5
v_call: TRBV5-1
cdr3_nt: TGCGCCAGCAGCTCGGGACTAGCGGGAATCAACCAAGAGACCCAGTACTTC
cdr3_aa: CASSSGLAGINQETQYF

d_call: TRBD2
clone_size: -
j_call: TRBJ2-5
v_call: TRBV4-1
cdr3_nt: TGCGCCAGCAGCCAGGCCGGACTAGCGGGGGGACTTCAAGAGACCCAGTACTTC
cdr3_aa: CASSQAGLAGGLQETQYF

d_call: TRBD1
clone_size: -
j_call: TRBJ1-1
v_call: TRBV30
cdr3_nt: TGTGCCTGGCATTACGTACAGGGGGCTGAAGCTTTCTTT
cdr3_aa: CAWHYVQGAEAFF

d_call: TRBD2
clone_size: -
j_call: TRBJ2-3
v_call: TRBV5-1
cdr3_nt: TGCGCCAGCAGCCCAAGGATGGGGGTCCAAATGACTAGCGGGATGTCGAGAGGCACAGATACGCAGTATTTT
cdr3_aa: CASSPRMGVQMTSGMSRGTDTQYF

d_call: TRBD2
clone_size: few
j_call: TRBJ2-7
v_call: TRBV27
cdr3_nt: TGTGCCTCCTCACTAGCGGGTTCCTACGAGCAGTACTTC
cdr3_aa: CASSLAGSYEQYF

d_call: -
clone_size: -
j_call: TRBJ2-7
v_call: TRBV28
cdr3_nt: TGTGCCAGCAGTCAAAGTCCGCGGGGGCGCTACTACGAGCAGTACTTC
cdr3_aa: CASSQSPRGRYYEQYF

d_call: TRBD2
clone_size: -
j_call: TRBJ2-3
v_call: TRBV7-2
cdr3_nt: TGTGCCAGCAGCTTAGAGTCTACGGGGGGGCCGTCGGATACGCAGTATTTT
cdr3_aa: CASSLESTGGPSDTQYF

d_call: TRBD2
clone_size: -
j_call: TRBJ2-2
v_call: TRBV4-2
cdr3_nt: TGTGCCAGCAGCCAAGAGGGGACTAGCGGCGGGGAGCTGTTTTTT
cdr3_aa: CASSQEGTSGGELFF

d_call: -
clone_size: -
j_call: TRBJ2-7
v_call: TRBV5-1
cdr3_nt: TGCGCCAGCAGCTTGGGAGAAGGGAGCTACGAGCAGTACTTC
cdr3_aa: CASSLGEGSYEQYF

d_call: -
clone_size: -
j_call: TRBJ2-7
v_call: TRBV4-1
cdr3_nt: TGCGCCAGCAGCCGGACCCAAGGGGCTTTTCCCTACGAGCAGTACTTC
cdr3_aa: CASSRTQGAFPYEQYF

d_call: TRBD1
clone_size: -
j_call: TRBJ1-4
v_call: TRBV2
cdr3_nt: TGTGCCAGCAGTGAAACAGGGGGCGGACTGTTTTTT
cdr3_aa: CASSETGGGLFF